The TCR beta chain described here comes from a study of blood T cell repertoires in COVID-19. About the study: Sites in the United States, Italy and Spain provided acute and convalescent COVID-19 samples.

The ends were cut back, 0 bases at V and 3 bases at J, with 9 bases in the middle. Germline lookup yields CDR1 SGHNT and CDR2 YYREEE (reference sequence). This CDR3 has 14 amino acids. Patients from Seattle were sampled longitudinally, starting during active infection. Produced via immunoSEQ multiplex PCR; TCRdb's table is partial and in-frame only. The top ten hold roughly 2.4% of the sample, which has fewer than 85,000 clones, around 77% seen once. Sequencing was carried out using peripheral blood. This chain connects TRBV5-4 to TRBJ1-1; tentative D call: TRBD1 (5 bases). This clonotype was sampled from a man aged 65 to 79 with COVID-19, enrolled during active disease. CDR3 protein: CASSLVGGDTEAFF. In DNA, the CDR3 is TGTGCCAGCAGCTTGGTGGGGGGGGACACTGAAGCTTTCTTT.